This T cell receptor (beta chain) stems from a study of vaccination and CD4 T cells after COVID-19. Study background: As their vaccination, participants received two doses of either BNT162b2 or mRNA-1273 vaccine.

Sequencing of DNA taken from cultured CD4+ T cells relied on the Oncomine TCR Beta short-read assay. From the PCR reads, TCRdb called clonotypes with MiXCR, one entry per CDR3 protein. The table has 17,000 or so distinct CDR3 sequences, 35% to 40% seen once. Study-level results: Sampling was limited to relatively few convalescent patients, with no early post-infection timepoints studied.

CDR1 MNHEY and CDR2 SVGAGI come from the germline V gene. V lost 4 bases and J 9 bases, leaving 19 bases between the germline ends. The CDR3 runs to 14 residues. With regard to this clonotype: Antigen: not known.

Treatment given: approximately 9-day PBMC culture with coronavirus spike peptide pools or control peptides (ViraFEST assay). The source material was CD4+ T cells from blood, cultured in vitro. V gene TRBV6-5 combines with J gene TRBJ2-7; weak D call: TRBD2 (6 bases). The TCR was taken from a human donor who had recovered from COVID-19. In nucleotides, the CDR3 is TGTGCCAGCAGTTTAAAGCGGGCTTCTGTACGGCAGTACTTC. This gives the protein CASSLKRASVRQYF.